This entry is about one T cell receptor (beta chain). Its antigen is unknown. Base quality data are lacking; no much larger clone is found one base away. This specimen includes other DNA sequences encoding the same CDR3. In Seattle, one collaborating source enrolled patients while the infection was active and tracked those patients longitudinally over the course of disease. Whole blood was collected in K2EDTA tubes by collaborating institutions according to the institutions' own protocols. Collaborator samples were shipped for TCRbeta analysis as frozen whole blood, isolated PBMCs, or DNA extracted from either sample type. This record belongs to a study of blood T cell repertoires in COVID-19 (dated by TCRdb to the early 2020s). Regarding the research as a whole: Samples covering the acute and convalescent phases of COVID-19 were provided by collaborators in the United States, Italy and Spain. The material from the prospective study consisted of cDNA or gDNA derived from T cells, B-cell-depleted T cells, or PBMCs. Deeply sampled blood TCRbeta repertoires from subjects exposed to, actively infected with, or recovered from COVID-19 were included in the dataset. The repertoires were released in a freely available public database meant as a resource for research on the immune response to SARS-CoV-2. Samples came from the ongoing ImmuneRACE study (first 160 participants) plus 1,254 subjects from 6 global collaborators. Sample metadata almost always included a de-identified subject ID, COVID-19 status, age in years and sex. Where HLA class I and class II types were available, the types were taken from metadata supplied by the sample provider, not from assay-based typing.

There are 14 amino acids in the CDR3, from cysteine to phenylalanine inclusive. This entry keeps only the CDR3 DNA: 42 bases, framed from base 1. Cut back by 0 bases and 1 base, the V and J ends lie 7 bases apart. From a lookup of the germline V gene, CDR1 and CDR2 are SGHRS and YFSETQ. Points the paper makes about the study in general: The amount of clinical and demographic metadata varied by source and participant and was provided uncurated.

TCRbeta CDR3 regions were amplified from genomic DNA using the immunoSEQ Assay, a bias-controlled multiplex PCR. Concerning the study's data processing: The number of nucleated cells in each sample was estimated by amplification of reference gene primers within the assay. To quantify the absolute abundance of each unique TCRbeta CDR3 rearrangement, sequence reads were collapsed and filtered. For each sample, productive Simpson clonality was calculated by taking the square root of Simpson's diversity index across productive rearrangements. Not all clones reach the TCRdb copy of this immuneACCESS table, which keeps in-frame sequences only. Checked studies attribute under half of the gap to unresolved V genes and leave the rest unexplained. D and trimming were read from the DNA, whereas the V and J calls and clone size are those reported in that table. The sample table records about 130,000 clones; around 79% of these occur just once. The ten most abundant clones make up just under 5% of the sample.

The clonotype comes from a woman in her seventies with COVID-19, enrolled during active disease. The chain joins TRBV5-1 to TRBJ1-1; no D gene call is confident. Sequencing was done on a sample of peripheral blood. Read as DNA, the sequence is TGCGCCAGCAGCTTGGAAACGGGGAACACTGAAGCTTTCTTT. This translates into CASSLETGNTEAFF. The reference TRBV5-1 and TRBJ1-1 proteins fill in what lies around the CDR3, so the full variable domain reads KAGVTQTPRYLIKTRGQQVTLSCSPISGHRSVSWYQQTPGQGLQFLFEYFSETQRNKGNFPGRFSGRQFSNSRSEMNVSTLELGDSALYLCASSLETGNTEAFFGQGTRLTVV.